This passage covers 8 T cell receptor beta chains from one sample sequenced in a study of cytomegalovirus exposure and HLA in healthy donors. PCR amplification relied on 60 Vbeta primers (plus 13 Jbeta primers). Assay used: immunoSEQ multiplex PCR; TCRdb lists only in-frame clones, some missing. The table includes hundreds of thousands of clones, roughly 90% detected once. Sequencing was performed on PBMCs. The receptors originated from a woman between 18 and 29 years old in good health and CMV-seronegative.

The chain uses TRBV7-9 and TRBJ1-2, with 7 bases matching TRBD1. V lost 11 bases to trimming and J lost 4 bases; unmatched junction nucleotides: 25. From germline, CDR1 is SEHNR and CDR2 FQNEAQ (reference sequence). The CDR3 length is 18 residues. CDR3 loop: CASLGRDRGRGSGYGYTF. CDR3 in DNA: TGTGCCTCCCTAGGCCGGGACAGAGGAAGGGGTAGTGGCTATGGCTACACCTTC.

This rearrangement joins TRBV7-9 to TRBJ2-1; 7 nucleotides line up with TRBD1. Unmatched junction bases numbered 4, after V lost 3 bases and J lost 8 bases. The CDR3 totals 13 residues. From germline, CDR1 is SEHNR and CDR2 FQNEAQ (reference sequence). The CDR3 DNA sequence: TGTGCCAGCAGCTTCACAGGGGCCTATGAGCAGTTCTTC. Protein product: CASSFTGAYEQFF.

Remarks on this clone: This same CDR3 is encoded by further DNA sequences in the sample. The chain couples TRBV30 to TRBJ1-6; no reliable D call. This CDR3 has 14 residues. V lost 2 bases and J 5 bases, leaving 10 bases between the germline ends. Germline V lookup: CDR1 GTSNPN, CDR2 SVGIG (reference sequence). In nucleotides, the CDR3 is TGTGCCTGGAGTTTCCCGGGTGATAATTCACCCCTCCACTTT. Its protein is CAWSFPGDNSPLHF.

CDR3 in amino acids: CATSRDIGQGFYEQFF. Written as DNA, the CDR3 is TGTGCCACCAGCAGAGACATAGGACAGGGATTTTATGAGCAGTTCTTC. The chain employs TRBV15 and TRBJ2-1; 8 positions match TRBD1. J was trimmed by 8 bases and V by 0 bases; bases with no gene match: 9. Germline-derived CDR1 and CDR2 are LNHNV and YYDKDF (reference sequence). The length of the CDR3 is 16 residues.

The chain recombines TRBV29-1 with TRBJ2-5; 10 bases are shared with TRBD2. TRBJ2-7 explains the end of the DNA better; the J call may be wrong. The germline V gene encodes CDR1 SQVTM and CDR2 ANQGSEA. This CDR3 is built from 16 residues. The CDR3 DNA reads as TGCAGCGTTGAAGATAAGGAGCGGGGGGGCCCATACGAGCAGTACTTC. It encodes CSVEDKERGGPYEQYF.

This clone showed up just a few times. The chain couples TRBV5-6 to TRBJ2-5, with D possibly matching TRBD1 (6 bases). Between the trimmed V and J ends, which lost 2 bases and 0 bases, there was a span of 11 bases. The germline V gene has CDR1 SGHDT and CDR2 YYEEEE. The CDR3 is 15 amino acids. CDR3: CASSFRRTDQETQYF. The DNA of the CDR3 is TGTGCCAGCAGCTTTCGAAGGACAGACCAAGAGACCCAGTACTTC.

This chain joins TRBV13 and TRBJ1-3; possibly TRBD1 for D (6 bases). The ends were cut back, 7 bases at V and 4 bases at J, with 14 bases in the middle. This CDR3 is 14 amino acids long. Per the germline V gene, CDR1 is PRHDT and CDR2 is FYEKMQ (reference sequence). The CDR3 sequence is CASTIRGAGNTIYF. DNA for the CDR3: TGTGCCAGCACCATCCGGGGGGCGGGAAACACCATATATTTT.

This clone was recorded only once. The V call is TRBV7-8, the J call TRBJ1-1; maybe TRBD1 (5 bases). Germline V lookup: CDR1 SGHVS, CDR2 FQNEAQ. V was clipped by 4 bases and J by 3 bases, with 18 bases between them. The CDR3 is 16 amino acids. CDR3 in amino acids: CASSSLWGRGDTEAFF. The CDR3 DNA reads TGTGCCAGCAGCTCGCTGTGGGGCCGGGGGGACACTGAAGCTTTCTTT.